This T cell receptor beta chain was identified during a study of monozygotic twins with inflammatory bowel disease (dated by TCRdb to the late 2010s). At the level of the whole study: The full study comprised around 28 monozygotic twin pairs: nine German pairs (four IBD-concordant, five IBD-discordant) and 19 IBD-discordant Danish pairs. Disease-associated traits were sought mainly through comparisons between IBD patients and their genetically identical healthy co-twins within discordant pairs. Each individual had, on average, about 151 000 unique TCRalpha sequences and 181 000 unique TCRbeta sequences available for analysis.

From each donor, an approximately 2.5 ml peripheral blood sample was drawn into PAXgene tubes and stored at -80 degrees C. Without any T cell sorting, total RNA was extracted from whole blood using the PAXgene blood miRNA kit on an automated QIAcube. Peripheral blood from monozygotic twin pairs, either concordant or discordant for inflammatory bowel disease, underwent deep TCRalpha and TCRbeta repertoire profiling that used unique molecular barcoding. Smoking habits were recorded for all twin pairs, and each individual was classified as a current, former or never smoker. As to this clonotype: Its antigen remains unidentified.

From the cysteine through the phenylalanine, the CDR3 covers 14 amino acids. DNA for this receptor is not on file. Looking up the germline V gene (reference sequence) yields CDR1 LNHDA and CDR2 SQIVND. Receptor amplification or capture employed 5' RACE. For each TCR library, 3,500 to 4,000 ng of total RNA was used. For each sample, cDNA synthesis with SMARTScribe reverse transcriptase was split into eight separate reactions. Unique molecular identifiers containing a 6-nucleotide sample barcode were introduced through template switching during cDNA synthesis. Two nested PCRs of about 16 and 10 cycles amplified the TCRalpha and TCRbeta cDNA, and bead purification followed each PCR. Before amplification, the cDNA was treated with uracil DNA-glycosylase and purified using the QIAquick PCR purification kit. In the second PCR, Illumina TruSeq-compatible adapters and sample-specific barcodes were added. Library quality and concentration were checked on TapeStation and Qubit, and libraries were pooled at about 5 ng each. Pooled libraries were sequenced on an Illumina HiSeq2500 single-index Rapid Run with 2 x 100 bp reads and custom sequencing primers. The original pipeline was this. MiGEC version 1.2.6 was used for UMI-based consensus assembly to correct PCR and sequencing errors. MiXCR version 2.1.1 was used for V(D)J alignment, clonotype assembly and CDR3 extraction. To normalise gene usage, clonotype sharing and MAIT/NKT TCR abundance, the analysis used the top 1000, 10 000 and 20 000 clonotypes per sample. After downsampling to 27 000 UMIs, diversity was calculated as the inverse Simpson index using the vegan R package. Paired Mann-Whitney U tests were applied to discordant twin pairs, and Benjamini-Hochberg correction was used for multiple testing. One entry per CDR3 protein sequence results from the TCRdb reprocessing of the reads, with DNA left out. In this record, the V and J calls reflect TCRdb's handling and not the investigators' own analysis. The sample's records list 300,000 to 350,000 distinct CDR3 sequences. Of the sample, 2% to 2.5% falls within the top ten clones.

On the study overall, not on this receptor specifically: Repertoire similarity did not differ between concordant and discordant twins, possibly due to limited statistical power. Fewer clonotypes were shared with other individuals by IBD patients than by healthy twins, most markedly in patients showing signs of disease activity. Because patients were on differing immunosuppressive treatments, the repertoires may have picked up extra background noise and inter-individual variability. IBD patients had lower TCRbeta repertoire diversity, measured by the inverse Simpson index, than their healthy co-twins. The analysis was unable to tell different T cell subtypes apart. No single strong signal or clonotype linked to IBD turned up in the results, so the idea that one exists was not supported.

The sample consisted of blood. The chain employs TRBV19 and TRBJ1-1; no DNA is available, so the TRBD1 call from TCRdb remains unchecked. The TCR was taken from a human donor with ulcerative colitis or Crohn's disease, or a healthy co-twin of an affected twin (not recorded which). The CDR3 region reads CASIFDRTYTEAFF.